Presented here are 19 T cell receptor beta chains from one specimen sequenced in a study of OX40 agonist ivuxolimab in advanced cancers. Only in-frame clones appear in the TCRdb table, and some are missing; sequencing was by immunoSEQ multiplex PCR. Of roughly 57,000 clones in the sample, roughly 80% were seen once. The specimen was CD4+ or CD8+ T cells sorted from blood, collected in a trial of the OX40 agonist ivuxolimab. The origin of the receptors is an adult with an advanced solid tumor such as melanoma, head and neck, liver or kidney cancer.

The V call is TRBV2, the J call TRBJ1-6; D is perhaps TRBD1 (6 bases). Germline V lookup: CDR1 SNHLY, CDR2 FYNNEI. The CDR3 runs 15 residues. Deletions cut 4 bases from V and 7 bases from J, with 14 bases between. The CDR3 DNA sequence: TGTGCCAGCAGTGCCCCCGGGGGCCACAATTCACCCCTCCACTTT. Its protein product is CASSAPGGHNSPLHF.

This clone has more than one count but fewer than ten. The chain couples TRBV6-1 to TRBJ1-2; maybe TRBD1 (5 bases). This CDR3 is 15 amino acids long. The ends were cut back, 6 bases at V and 8 bases at J, with 22 bases in the middle. Germline CDR1 reads MNHNS; CDR2 reads SASEGT. The CDR3 region has the DNA TGTGCCAGCAGCCAAGAATTACAGGCGGCCAGGGGCTACACCTTC. It codes for CASSQELQAARGYTF.

The chain uses TRBV7-2 and TRBJ2-7; TRBD2 might be the D (6 bases). The CDR3 is made up of 14 amino acids. CDR1 is SGHTA, CDR2 FQGNSA, per germline. The V gene lost 5 bases and the J gene lost 3 bases, with 14 bases spanning the gap. In nucleotides, the CDR3 is TGTGCCAGCAGCCCTAATCGGGGGAGCTACGAGCAGTACTTC. It encodes CASSPNRGSYEQYF.

The rearrangement links TRBV29-1 to TRBJ1-1; tentative D call: TRBD1 (6 bases). Looked up from germline, CDR1 is SQVTM and CDR2 is ANQGSEA. The CDR3 loop spans 15 amino acids. V shed 0 bases and J shed 2 bases, with 13 bases lying between them. The CDR3 loop is CSVEDMAGVNTEAFF. DNA for the CDR3: TGCAGCGTTGAAGATATGGCAGGGGTAAACACTGAAGCTTTCTTT.

The chain uses TRBV5-4 and TRBJ1-2; possible D gene TRBD1, 5 bases. This CDR3 has 15 residues. The V gene's germline CDR1 is SGHNT and CDR2 YYREEE (reference sequence). V lost 4 bases and J 5 bases, leaving 18 bases between the germline ends. CDR3 region: CASSPGAQRGYGYTF. DNA for the CDR3: TGTGCCAGCAGCCCCGGGGCGCAGAGAGGATATGGCTACACCTTC.

This chain uses TRBV18 with TRBJ1-4; D is unclear. Germline V gene lookup returns CDR1 KGHSH and CDR2 LQKENI. The CDR3 length is 15 residues. Deletions cut 6 bases from V and 1 base from J, with 12 bases between. The CDR3 spells CASSYEGRTNEKLFF. As DNA, the CDR3 is TGTGCCAGCTCTTATGAAGGGAGAACTAATGAAAAACTGTTTTTT.

The chain couples TRBV7-9 to TRBJ1-2, with unresolved D. Germline CDR1 and CDR2: SEHNR and FQNEAQ (reference sequence). The CDR3 runs 16 residues. V lost 0 bases to trimming and J lost 0 bases, with 11 bases between them. CDR3 coding DNA: TGTGCCAGCAGCTTAGCGTATAACAGAGCTAACTATGGCTACACCTTC. Encoded protein: CASSLAYNRANYGYTF.

The V gene is TRBV5-1, the J gene TRBJ2-1; D not certain. CDR1 SGHRS and CDR2 YFSETQ come from the germline V gene. Trimming removed 4 bases at V and 9 bases at J, with 20 bases between. The CDR3 is 15 residues long. CDR3 coding DNA: TGCGCCAGCAGCCTCGACATGCAGCTTAGGGCTGAGCAGTTCTTC. Translated: CASSLDMQLRAEQFF. The whole variable domain, filled in from reference TRBV5-1 and TRBJ2-1, reads KAGVTQTPRYLIKTRGQQVTLSCSPISGHRSVSWYQQTPGQGLQFLFEYFSETQRNKGNFPGRFSGRQFSNSRSEMNVSTLELGDSALYLCASSLDMQLRAEQFFGPGTRLTVL.

This rearrangement joins TRBV5-1 to TRBJ1-2; TRBD1 agrees at 8 bases. V shed 2 bases and J 5 bases; nucleotides not matched to a gene: 11. The CDR3 spans 16 residues. In germline, CDR1 is SGHRS, CDR2 YFSETQ. The CDR3 DNA reads TGCGCCAGCAGCTTCGGGCAGGGGGCTGTTGAGTATGGCTACACCTTC. Its translation: CASSFGQGAVEYGYTF.

The rearrangement uses TRBV7-2 and TRBJ1-2; a weak D match, TRBD1 (6 bases). Between the trimmed V and J ends, which lost 4 bases and 11 bases, there was a span of 20 bases. From germline, CDR1 is SGHTA and CDR2 FQGNSA. CDR3 length: 14 residues. The CDR3 loop reads CASSSKAGAQGYTF. CDR3 in DNA: TGTGCCAGCAGCTCAAAGGCGGGGGCGCAGGGGTACACCTTC.

The V gene is TRBV15, the J gene TRBJ2-1; 8 positions agree with TRBD2. CDR1 is LNHNV, CDR2 YYDKDF, per germline (reference sequence). This CDR3 is built from 15 residues. V shed 0 bases, J shed 6 bases, and the junction held 4 bases outside the gene matches. The CDR3 coding sequence is TGTGCCACCAGCAGAGAAAAACTAGCGGCCAATGAGCAGTTCTTC. Translating it yields CATSREKLAANEQFF.

V is TRBV29-1 and J is TRBJ1-5; D is unresolved. This CDR3 region has 17 residues. Germline CDR1 reads SQVTM; CDR2 reads ANQGSEA. The V end lost 4 bases, the J end lost 1 base, and 20 bases lay between the germline ends. CDR3 DNA sequence: TGCAGCGTTGGGCGCTTTTGCACCGAGGTCAGCAATCAGCCCCAGCATTTT. As protein: CSVGRFCTEVSNQPQHF.

This clone was observed a few times. The chain has TRBV11-2 and TRBJ2-7; 8 nucleotides line up with TRBD1. V lost 4 bases to trimming and J lost 2 bases; unmatched junction nucleotides: 4. Germline lookup yields CDR1 SGHAT and CDR2 FQNNGV. This CDR3 is 14 amino acids long. The DNA for the CDR3 is TGTGCCAGCAGCTATAGACAGGGGACCTACGAGCAGTACTTC. It is translated as CASSYRQGTYEQYF.

The V gene is TRBV7-2, the J gene TRBJ2-3; the D is unclear. V lost 5 bases, J lost 2 bases, and 11 bases lay in between. Germline V lookup: CDR1 SGHTA, CDR2 FQGNSA. The CDR3 has 14 residues. The CDR3 region is CASSRSRNTDTQYF. The CDR3 nucleotides are TGTGCCAGCAGCCGATCTCGTAACACAGATACGCAGTATTTT.

This rearrangement joins TRBV7-7 to TRBJ2-2; 8 bases match TRBD2. V shed 7 bases, J shed 6 bases, and the junction held 10 bases outside the gene matches. Germline V lookup: CDR1 SSHAT, CDR2 FNYEAQ (reference sequence). CDR3 size: 15 residues. The CDR3 DNA sequence: TGTGCCAGCAAGCCTGCGAGCGGGAGACCCGGGGAGCTGTTTTTT. Amino acid sequence: CASKPASGRPGELFF.

The chain carries TRBV4-2 and TRBJ2-7, with D possibly matching TRBD2 (6 bases). V lost 1 base to trimming and J lost 0 bases, with 13 bases between them. The CDR3 is 16 amino acids. Per germline, CDR1 LGHNA and CDR2 YNFKEQ. This CDR3 reads CASSQVGGDYSYEQYF. CDR3 DNA sequence: TGTGCCAGCAGCCAAGTCGGCGGGGATTACTCCTACGAGCAGTACTTC.

The chain is built from TRBV4-1 and TRBJ1-6, with a weak D call TRBD1 (5 bases). Germline V gene data show CDR1 as MGHRA and CDR2 as YSYEKL. V was shortened by 3 bases and J by 7 bases, with 7 bases between the two germline ends. The CDR3 consists of 13 residues. CDR3 sequence: CASSQGGNSPLHF. The CDR3 DNA is TGCGCCAGCAGCCAGGGGGGAAATTCACCCCTCCACTTT.

The chain uses TRBV28 and TRBJ1-3; 7 bases align to TRBD1. The germline V gene encodes CDR1 MDHEN and CDR2 SYDVKM. The CDR3 is made up of 16 amino acids. V dropped 5 bases and J dropped 2; count of bases not matched to a gene: 9. The CDR3 DNA follows: TGTGCCAGCAGTGGCCGGACAGGCGGTACTGGAAACACCATATATTTT. Translation: CASSGRTGGTGNTIYF.

This chain links TRBV5-1 with TRBJ2-5; 10 bases align to TRBD1. Unmatched junction bases numbered 4, after V lost 2 bases and J lost 3 bases. The CDR3 has 15 amino acids. The germline V gene has CDR1 SGHRS and CDR2 YFSETQ. As DNA, the CDR3 is TGCGCCAGCAGCTTCTGGACAGGGGGGGAAGAGACCCAGTACTTC. Translating it yields CASSFWTGGEETQYF.